Sequencing of this T cell receptor (beta chain) was carried out in a study of T cells in Graves' hyperthyroidism and ophthalmopathy. It was RNA transcripts that yielded the amplified TCR beta CDR3 regions. When the TCR CDR3 underwent first-round RT-PCR, the HTBI primer set was used. One entry per CDR3 protein, called by TCRdb with MiXCR from the multiplex PCR reads. This repertoire shows about 480,000 distinct CDR3 sequences, about an eighth found once; its top ten account for around a sixth. This CDR3 is 14 amino acids long. Germline V gene lookup returns CDR1 SGHTA and CDR2 FQGNSA. With 8 bases removed from V and 8 bases from J, the gap between germline ends came to 18 bases. This clonotype was seen at least ten times. Orbital computed tomography, thyroid ultrasound, serum thyroxine and TRAb, and clinical symptoms together informed the diagnoses. PBMCs stemmed from 10 ml fresh peripheral blood.

Sequencing was performed on blood. This TCR was sampled from a young woman with Graves' hyperthyroidism. The V and J genes are TRBV7-2 and TRBJ1-4; no reliable D call. The CDR3 region is CASGKQLTGEKLFF. The CDR3 bases are TGTGCCAGCGGGAAACAGCTCACGGGAGAAAAACTGTTTTTT.